Below, one T cell receptor (beta chain) is given with its context. This receptor's antigen is unknown. Base qualities are not recorded, but no much larger clone differs from it by a single base. The library was prepared using the immunoSEQ multiplex PCR assay. TCRdb retrieved this table from immuneACCESS and kept in-frame rearrangements only. Not all clones are present; in checked studies, unresolved V genes account for under half, and no reason is known for the remainder. Recorded for this sample are 25,000 to 30,000 clones; roughly nine tenths of them occurred a single time. The ten biggest clones cover approximately 8% of the sample. These data originate in a study of PD-1 and CTLA-4 blockade in melanoma (dated by TCRdb to the early 2020s). Turning to the overall study: The study compared how PD-1 blockade and CTLA-4 blockade affected the melanoma-reactive CD8 T cell response in patients with melanoma.

Cut back by 1 base and 6 bases, the V and J ends lie 15 bases apart. Spanning cysteine to phenylalanine, the CDR3 consists of 16 amino acids. The read is trimmed to its CDR3 DNA, 48 bases read in frame from base 1. Sequences SGHAT (CDR1) and FQNNGV (CDR2) are obtained from the germline V gene. The TCR originated in a human donor with melanoma. The sequences come from CD8+ T cells from peripheral blood, collected before anti-PD-1 treatment. This chain joins TRBV11-2 to TRBJ1-4; the D gene cannot be resolved reliably. The DNA sequence is as follows: TGTGCCAGCAGCTTAGGCCGGGAGTCGTTTTATGAAAAACTGTTTTTT. Its product reads: CASSLGRESFYEKLFF.